This T cell receptor (beta chain) emerged from a study of tumor-infiltrating lymphocytes in localized non-small cell lung cancer. Turning to this clone: What it recognizes is unknown.

Assay: immunoSEQ multiplex PCR; the TCRdb copy retains only in-frame clones and omits some. The sample shows 9,500 to 15,000 clones, 80% to 90% of them seen only once. Study-wide results and limits: Technical variation could not be separated from intratumor heterogeneity here.

The CDR3 totals 15 residues. CDR1 and CDR2 from the germline V gene are SGDLS and YYNGEE. Trimming left V 3 bases short and J 6 bases short, with 18 bases between. The receptor was isolated from a human donor with non-small cell lung cancer. The chain couples TRBV9 to TRBJ1-2; possible D gene TRBD1, 5 bases. Input material: lung tumor tissue. The CDR3 DNA follows: TGTGCCAGCAGCGAGGGGTCAGGGCTCCGGGATGGCTACACCTTC. This encodes CASSEGSGLRDGYTF.